This T cell receptor (beta chain) was found in a study of blood T cell repertoires in COVID-19. Overall study context: Samples taken during acute and convalescent COVID-19 were collected in the United States, Italy and Spain. T cells, B-cell-depleted T cells, or PBMCs supplied cDNA or gDNA.

Original handling: Researchers report that nucleated cell counts were estimated from reference gene primer amplification. Produced via immunoSEQ multiplex PCR; TCRdb's table is partial and in-frame only. That table gives V, J and clone size, and the DNA gave D and trimming. The profile shows tens of thousands of clones, 76% of them singletons. This receptor was taken from a man aged 65 to 85 with active or convalescent COVID-19. Sequencing was carried out using peripheral blood.

CDR3 region: CASSVGGTSETQYF. In nucleotides, the CDR3 is TGTGCCAGCAGCGTAGGAGGCACTTCAGAGACCCAGTACTTC. J is TRBJ2-5 and V is TRBV9; D is ambiguous. CDR3 size: 14 residues. Germline V CDR1 and CDR2: SGDLS, YYNGEE. Trimming stripped 0 bases from V and 4 bases from J, with 10 bases between.